This TCR beta chain was captured in a study of pediatric ulcerative colitis. As to this clone: Its specificity is unknown.

Colonoscopy and blood draw happened at the same time. General study points: Two patients' blood samples yielded substantially fewer templates. All ulcerative colitis patients, but no controls, carried two rectal clonotypes.

The CDR3 loop spans 14 amino acids. Between the trimmed V and J ends, which lost 6 bases and 8 bases, there was a span of 17 bases. Germline values: CDR1 MNHEY, CDR2 SVGAGI. Libraries were prepared by immunoSEQ multiplex PCR; TCRdb keeps only in-frame clonotypes and omits some of them. The sample contains approximately 9,300 clones, approximately 89% of which appear only once. The source is a girl aged 5-17 years with moderate ulcerative colitis. The chain uses TRBV6-5 and TRBJ1-5; D not certain. Sequenced material: blood. The CDR3 loop is CASSPDGLIKPQHF. CDR3 sequence (DNA): TGTGCCAGCAGCCCAGACGGACTCATCAAGCCCCAGCATTTT.